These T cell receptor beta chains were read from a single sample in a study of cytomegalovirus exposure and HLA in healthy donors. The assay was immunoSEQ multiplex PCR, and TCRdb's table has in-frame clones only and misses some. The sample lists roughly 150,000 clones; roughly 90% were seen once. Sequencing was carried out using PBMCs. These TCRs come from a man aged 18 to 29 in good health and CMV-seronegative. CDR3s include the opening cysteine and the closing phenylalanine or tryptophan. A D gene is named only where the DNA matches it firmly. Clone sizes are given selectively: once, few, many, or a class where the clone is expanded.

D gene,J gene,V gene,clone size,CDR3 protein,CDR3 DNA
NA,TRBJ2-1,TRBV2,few,CASSEAIAYSYNEQFF,TGTGCCAGCAGTGAAGCAATAGCGTACTCCTACAATGAGCAGTTCTTC
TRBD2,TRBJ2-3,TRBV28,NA,CASSATLAGGLTDTQYF,TGTGCCAGCAGTGCCACTCTAGCGGGGGGTCTCACAGATACGCAGTATTTT
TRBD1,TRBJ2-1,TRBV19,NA,CASSIAGGGYNEQFF,TGTGCCAGTAGTATAGCAGGGGGCGGCTACAATGAGCAGTTCTTC
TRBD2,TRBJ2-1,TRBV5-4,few,CASSFVSTSAYNEQFF,TGTGCCAGCAGCTTCGTGTCGACTAGCGCTTACAATGAGCAGTTCTTC
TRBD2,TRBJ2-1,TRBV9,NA,CASSVSLTSGNNEQFF,TGTGCCAGCAGCGTAAGCTTGACTAGCGGCAACAATGAGCAGTTCTTC
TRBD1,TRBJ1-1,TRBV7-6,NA,CASSLGAGGVTEAFF,TGTGCCAGCAGCTTAGGAGCAGGGGGCGTCACTGAAGCTTTCTTT
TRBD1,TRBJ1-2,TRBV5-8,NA,CASTPEGQGARGYTF,TGTGCCAGCACCCCCGAGGGACAGGGGGCGAGGGGCTACACCTTC
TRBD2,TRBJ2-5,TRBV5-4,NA,CASSTLAERVGTQYF,TGTGCCAGCAGCACACTAGCGGAGCGGGTCGGGACCCAGTACTTC
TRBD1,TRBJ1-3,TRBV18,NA,CASSNRQGVPGNTIYF,TGTGCCAGCTCGAACCGGCAGGGGGTCCCAGGAAACACCATATATTTT
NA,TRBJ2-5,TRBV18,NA,CASSPGGSVGETQYF,TGTGCCAGCTCACCAGGTGGGAGTGTCGGAGAGACCCAGTACTTC
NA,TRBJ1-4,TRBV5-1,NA,CASSSGGIGEKLFF,TGCGCCAGCAGCTCAGGAGGGATAGGGGAAAAACTGTTTTTT
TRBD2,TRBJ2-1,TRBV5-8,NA,CASSYPWGGEQFF,TGTGCCAGCAGCTACCCGTGGGGGGGTGAGCAGTTCTTC
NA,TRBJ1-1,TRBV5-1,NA,CASSSGRQGITEAFF,TGCGCCAGCAGCTCCGGAAGGCAGGGTATAACTGAAGCTTTCTTT
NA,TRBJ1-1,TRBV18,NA,CASSPPRAGTEAFF,TGTGCCAGCTCACCACCAAGGGCGGGTACTGAAGCTTTCTTT
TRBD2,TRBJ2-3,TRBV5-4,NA,CASSLGGGSRDTQYF,TGTGCCAGCAGCTTGGGGGGCGGGAGCAGAGATACGCAGTATTTT
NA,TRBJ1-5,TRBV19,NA,CASSIPGYQPQHF,TGTGCCAGTAGTATTCCAGGGTATCAGCCCCAGCATTTT
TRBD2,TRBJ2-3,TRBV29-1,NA,CSVEEGTSGRAYF,TGCAGCGTTGAAGAGGGGACTAGCGGGAGGGCCTATTTT
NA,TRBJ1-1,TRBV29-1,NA,CSERQEGNTEAFF,TGCAGCGAACGACAGGAAGGTAACACTGAAGCTTTCTTT
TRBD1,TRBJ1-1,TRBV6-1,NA,CAGRTGGKVEAFF,TGTGCCGGACGGACAGGGGGGAAAGTTGAAGCTTTCTTT
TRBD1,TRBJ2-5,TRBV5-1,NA,CASSSTGGETQYF,TGCGCCAGCAGCTCGACAGGGGGAGAGACCCAGTACTTC
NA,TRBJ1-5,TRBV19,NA,CASSITRQIGHQPQHF,TGTGCCAGTAGTATTACCCGACAGATTGGGCATCAGCCCCAGCATTTT
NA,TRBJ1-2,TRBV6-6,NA,CASSYSYGYGYTF,TGTGCCAGCAGTTACTCTTACGGCTATGGCTACACCTTC
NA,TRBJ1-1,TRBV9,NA,CASSVGGGRAEAFF,TGTGCCAGCAGCGTAGGGGGAGGGAGGGCTGAAGCTTTCTTT
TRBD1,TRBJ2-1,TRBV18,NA,CASSPPLGTEHNEQFF,TGTGCCAGCTCACCACCTTTAGGGACAGAACACAATGAGCAGTTCTTC